This is a list of T cell receptor beta chains from one sample in a study of blood T cell repertoires in COVID-19. Sequenced by immunoSEQ multiplex PCR; TCRdb stores in-frame clones only, minus some. Counted here are fewer than 250,000 clones, approximately 87% occurring once; the ten biggest clones make up just over 2.5%. The sequenced material came from peripheral blood. The receptors were gathered from a woman between 65 and 79 years old with active or convalescent COVID-19. The CDR3 runs from the conserved cysteine through the conserved F or W. A D gene is named only where the DNA matches it firmly. For some rows the clone size is stated as once, few or many, or as a class when expanded; others skip it.

D gene	clone size	J gene	V gene	CDR3 protein	CDR3 DNA
TRBD2	-	TRBJ2-2	TRBV27	CASSKGGTSEGSGELFF	TGTGCCAGCAGTAAAGGGGGGACTAGCGAAGGGAGCGGGGAGCTGTTTTTT
-	once	TRBJ1-1	TRBV28	CASSIPGTGTEAFF	TGTGCCAGCAGTATCCCTGGGACTGGCACTGAAGCTTTCTTT
-	-	TRBJ2-4	TRBV24-1	CATSDPRGARGNIQYF	TGTGCCACCAGTGATCCCCGGGGGGCGCGGGGAAACATTCAGTACTTC
-	-	TRBJ1-1	TRBV30	CAWNREAAEAFF	TGTGCCTGGAACAGGGAAGCCGCTGAAGCTTTCTTT
-	-	TRBJ2-1	TRBV19	CASLTGQGEGNEQFF	TGTGCCAGCCTCACGGGACAAGGGGAGGGGAATGAGCAGTTCTTC
TRBD1	few	TRBJ2-2	TRBV9	CASSFGQGTGELFF	TGTGCCAGCAGCTTCGGACAGGGCACCGGGGAGCTGTTTTTT
TRBD2	-	TRBJ2-5	TRBV6-6	CASRGLSQETQYF	TGTGCCAGCCGGGGACTATCCCAAGAGACCCAGTACTTC
-	-	TRBJ2-5	TRBV10-2	CASSVAQGTQYF	TGCGCCAGCAGTGTAGCTCAGGGGACCCAGTACTTC
-	once	TRBJ2-3	TRBV29-1	CSVCSGSDTQYF	TGCAGCGTATGTAGCGGTTCAGATACGCAGTATTTT
-	few	TRBJ2-7	TRBV5-8	CASSPPGRQGSGEQYF	TGTGCCAGCAGCCCCCCGGGCCGTCAGGGGTCGGGCGAGCAGTACTTC
-	-	TRBJ2-7	TRBV6-2/TRBV6-3	CASSYRRQSSEQYF	TGTGCCAGCAGTTATCGTCGACAGTCTAGCGAGCAGTACTTC
TRBD1	-	TRBJ1-2	TRBV2	CASRDGQGSDGYTF	TGTGCCAGCAGGGACGGACAGGGGAGCGATGGCTACACCTTC
-	-	TRBJ2-7	TRBV30	CAWSGQGNEQYF	TGTGCCTGGAGCGGCCAGGGGAACGAGCAGTACTTC
TRBD1	-	TRBJ1-5	TRBV4-1	CASSQAPQGARQPQHF	TGCGCCAGCAGCCAGGCCCCTCAGGGGGCACGGCAGCCCCAGCATTTT
-	-	TRBJ1-1	TRBV19	CASRPREEGTEAFF	TGTGCCAGTAGACCAAGGGAGGAGGGAACTGAAGCTTTCTTT
TRBD2	once	TRBJ2-5	TRBV7-9	CASSYSGSQETQYF	TGTGCCAGCAGCTACAGCGGGAGCCAAGAGACCCAGTACTTC
TRBD2	-	TRBJ2-1	TRBV5-1	CASSLALAGMDEQFF	TGCGCCAGCAGCTTGGCTTTAGCGGGAATGGATGAGCAGTTCTTC
TRBD2	-	TRBJ2-2	TRBV9	CASSVRRGANTGELFF	TGTGCCAGCAGCGTTCGGCGGGGGGCAAACACCGGGGAGCTGTTTTTT
TRBD2	-	TRBJ2-7	TRBV7-6	CASSLGTRTSVTYEQYF	TGTGCCAGCAGTCTAGGTACGCGGACTAGCGTCACCTACGAGCAGTACTTC
-	few	TRBJ1-1	TRBV7-9	CASSLEANTEAFF	TGTGCCAGCAGCTTAGAAGCGAACACTGAAGCTTTCTTT
TRBD1	-	TRBJ2-5	TRBV5-1	CASSRQGAHETQYF	TGCGCCAGCAGCCGACAGGGGGCGCACGAGACCCAGTACTTC
-	-	TRBJ1-5	TRBV29-1	CSVAQGPHNQPQHF	TGCAGCGTCGCCCAGGGTCCCCACAATCAGCCCCAGCATTTT
TRBD2	-	TRBJ2-3	TRBV4-1	CASSPGGGRTDTQYF	TGCGCCAGCAGCCCGGGCGGCGGGAGAACAGATACGCAGTATTTT
-	-	TRBJ1-4	TRBV2	CASSENSATTGKLFF	TGTGCCAGCAGTGAAAATTCAGCGACGACCGGAAAACTGTTTTTT
-	-	TRBJ1-2	TRBV7-9	CASSPQGSGYGYTF	TGTGCCAGCAGCCCCCAGGGCTCGGGCTATGGCTACACCTTC
-	once	TRBJ1-4	TRBV5-4	CASSLDRSEKLFF	TGTGCCAGCAGCTTGGACAGGAGTGAAAAACTGTTTTTT
TRBD2	-	TRBJ2-1	TRBV5-4	CASSLGLAGADEQFF	TGTGCCAGCAGCTTGGGACTAGCGGGAGCGGATGAGCAGTTCTTC
-	-	TRBJ1-5	TRBV7-2	CASSLLGQRNQPQHF	TGTGCCAGCAGCTTACTAGGCCAGAGGAATCAGCCCCAGCATTTT
-	-	TRBJ2-5	TRBV2	CASSELGAHQETQYF	TGTGCCAGCAGTGAACTTGGGGCACACCAAGAGACCCAGTACTTC
-	-	TRBJ1-4	TRBV2	CASSPLTSTNEKLFF	TGTGCCAGCAGTCCACTCACCTCAACTAATGAAAAACTGTTTTTT
-	-	TRBJ2-2	TRBV10-3	CAISESLLTANTGELFF	TGTGCCATCAGTGAGTCGCTGCTCACAGCCAACACCGGGGAGCTGTTTTTT
-	-	TRBJ1-5	TRBV2	CASRGDSNQPQHF	TGTGCCAGCAGGGGCGACAGCAATCAGCCCCAGCATTTT
TRBD2	-	TRBJ2-5	TRBV11-3	CASSFRLAGVETQYF	TGTGCCAGCAGCTTTCGGCTAGCGGGAGTCGAGACCCAGTACTTC
TRBD2	few	TRBJ2-1	TRBV18	CASSPSPGLAASSYNEQFF	TGTGCCAGCTCGCCCTCCCCGGGACTAGCGGCCAGCTCCTACAATGAGCAGTTCTTC
TRBD2	-	TRBJ2-4	TRBV3-1/TRBV3-2	CASSLAGLAAKNIQYF	TGTGCCAGCAGCCTGGCCGGGCTAGCGGCGAAAAACATTCAGTACTTC